This entry lists 16 T cell receptor beta chains sequenced from one sample in a study of blood T cell repertoires in COVID-19 (dated by TCRdb to 2018 to 2021). Library creation used the immunoSEQ multiplex PCR assay. TCRdb took over this immuneACCESS table, retaining in-frame rearrangements with V and J assigned. Such tables are incomplete; in checked studies, under half of the missing clones stem from an unresolved V gene, and the remainder is unexplained. Here the sample has over 150,000 clones; approximately 80% occur a single time. More than 5.5% of the sample lies in the top ten. The specimen sequenced was peripheral blood. These receptors were taken from a human donor in a cohort sampled during active COVID-19.

The V and J genes are TRBV29-1 and TRBJ2-7, with 9 bases aligning to TRBD1. The junction had 7 bases not matched to a gene; V was cut back by 7 bases and J by 6 bases. The CDR3 is 12 amino acids. CDR1 is SQVTM and CDR2 is ANQGSEA in the germline V gene. The CDR3 nucleotides read TGCAGCGGTTCGGGACAGGGATCCGAGCAGTACTTC. This gives the protein CSGSGQGSEQYF.

In DNA, the CDR3 is TGTGCCAGCCACGGGACAGAGTCCTACGAGCAGTACTTC. This gives the protein CASHGTESYEQYF. J is TRBJ2-7 and V is TRBV2, with TRBD1 identical over 7 bases. Germline-derived CDR1 and CDR2 are SNHLY and FYNNEI. The junction had 5 bases not matched to a gene; V was cut back by 8 bases and J by 1 base. The CDR3 is made up of 13 amino acids.

The chain joins TRBV9 to TRBJ1-5, with 8 nucleotides matching TRBD1. J gave up 6 bases and V 2 bases, and 10 bases lay outside the gene matches. The CDR3 spans 16 residues. Germline V lookup: CDR1 SGDLS, CDR2 YYNGEE. The CDR3 region is CASSVGQGGFGQPQHF. The CDR3 nucleotides are TGTGCCAGCAGCGTCGGACAGGGCGGGTTTGGTCAGCCCCAGCATTTT.

The V call is TRBV11-3, the J call TRBJ1-1; 7 bases agree with TRBD1. From germline, CDR1 is SGHNT and CDR2 YENEEA. The junction had 4 bases not matched to a gene; V was cut back by 5 bases and J by 4 bases. This CDR3 spans 13 amino acids. The CDR3 region is CASSVTGATEAFF. In DNA form, the CDR3 reads TGTGCCAGCAGCGTCACAGGGGCCACTGAAGCTTTCTTT.

CDR3 nucleotides: TGTGCCAGCAGTGGAGGATCAGGGAGGGAGGTTATTGATGAAAAACTGTTTTTT. Translating it yields CASSGGSGREVIDEKLFF. The chain is built from TRBV2 and TRBJ1-4, with D possibly TRBD1 on 5 matching bases. The CDR3 loop spans 18 amino acids. Looked up from germline, CDR1 is SNHLY and CDR2 is FYNNEI. V was pared by 4 bases and J by 6 bases, with 24 bases between.

This chain links TRBV2 with TRBJ2-2; a possible D gene is TRBD2 (6 bases). Germline V gene lookup returns CDR1 SNHLY and CDR2 FYNNEI. The length of the CDR3 is 16 residues. The V end lost 5 bases, the J end lost 1 base, and 14 bases lay between the germline ends. CDR3: CASSPRGGENTGELFF. The CDR3 DNA is TGTGCCAGCAGTCCTAGGGGCGGGGAGAACACCGGGGAGCTGTTTTTT. Variable domain in full (rest from reference TRBV2 and TRBJ2-2): EPEVTQTPSHQVTQMGQEVILRCVPISNHLYFYWYRQILGQKVEFLVSFYNNEISEKSEIFDDQFSVERPDGSNFTLKIRSTKLEDSAMYFCASSPRGGENTGELFFGEGSRLTVL.

V usage is TRBV3-1 (or the pseudogene TRBV3-2) and J usage is TRBJ2-1; 9 bases line up with TRBD1. Germline loops: CDR1 LGHDT, CDR2 YNNKEL (reference sequence). With V trimmed by 1 base and J by 6 bases, 16 bases remained unmatched. The CDR3 length is 19 residues. The CDR3 DNA follows: TGTGCCAGCAGCCAAGTCAAAACCGGCGGGACAGGGCCCTTCAATGAGCAGTTCTTC. This codes for CASSQVKTGGTGPFNEQFF.

This clone was counted a few times. The J gene is TRBJ1-2, the V gene TRBV15, with TRBD1 as a possible D gene (6 bases). CDR3 length equals 15 residues. Between the trimmed V and J ends, which lost 5 bases and 8 bases, there was a span of 21 bases. Germline V gene lookup returns CDR1 LNHNV and CDR2 YYDKDF (reference sequence). CDR3 DNA: TGTGCCACCAGCGGACAGAACACTCACGGTATCGGCTACACCTTC. As protein: CATSGQNTHGIGYTF.

This chain's CDR3 is CASSRTGPGYGVRSNQPQHF. The CDR3 region has the DNA TGTGCCAGCAGCAGGACAGGGCCTGGGTATGGGGTGAGAAGCAATCAGCCCCAGCATTTT. The V gene is TRBV7-9, the J gene TRBJ1-5; 8 nucleotides match TRBD1. The CDR3 loop spans 20 amino acids. The V gene end was trimmed by 5 bases and the J gene end by 1 base; junction bases not matched to a gene: 19. The germline V gene has CDR1 SEHNR and CDR2 FQNEAQ (reference sequence).

This chain connects TRBV11-2 to TRBJ2-1; TRBD2 matches 10 bases. The CDR3 has 15 amino acids. V was clipped by 4 bases and J by 3 bases; unmatched bases: 3. The germline V gene has CDR1 SGHAT and CDR2 FQNNGV. As DNA, the CDR3 is TGTGCCAGCAGCTCTAGCGGGGGCGTCTACAATGAGCAGTTCTTC. It is translated as CASSSSGGVYNEQFF.

The genes are TRBV30 and TRBJ1-1, with D unresolved. The V end was cut by 1 base, the J end by 8 bases, with 8 bases between. Germline V gene lookup returns CDR1 GTSNPN and CDR2 SVGIG (reference sequence). The CDR3 loop spans 11 amino acids. The CDR3 DNA follows: TGTGCCTGGAGTGCAACCAGAGAAGCTTTCTTT. This sequence encodes CAWSATREAFF.

The chain carries TRBV29-1 and TRBJ1-1; 7 positions agree with TRBD1. Unmatched junction bases numbered 8, after V lost 4 bases and J lost 6 bases. Germline CDR1 and CDR2: SQVTM and ANQGSEA. This CDR3 has 13 residues. CDR3 protein: CSVGLGRGSEAFF. CDR3 nucleotides: TGCAGCGTTGGATTGGGCAGGGGGTCTGAAGCTTTCTTT.

This rearrangement joins TRBV6-5 to TRBJ2-7; 9 bases are shared with TRBD1. The V segment lost 5 bases and the J segment 3 bases; nucleotides outside the gene matches: 8. The CDR3 has 15 amino acids. CDR1 and CDR2 (germline): MNHEY, SVGAGI. The CDR3 region has the DNA TGTGCCAGCAGTAAGCCTCCGGGACAGGGCTACGAGCAGTACTTC. Translating gives CASSKPPGQGYEQYF.

The J gene is TRBJ2-3, the V gene TRBV30; possibly TRBD2 for D (5 bases). This CDR3 region has 14 residues. V lost 2 bases and J lost 7, with 16 bases in between. From germline, CDR1 is GTSNPN and CDR2 SVGIG (reference sequence). Written as DNA, the CDR3 is TGTGCCTGGAGTCGAACTAGGGCAGGTAATACGCAGTATTTT. Amino acids: CAWSRTRAGNTQYF.

The CDR3 spells CASSWAQGGSDTEAFF. In nucleotides, the CDR3 is TGTGCCAGTAGTTGGGCACAGGGTGGGTCGGACACTGAAGCTTTCTTT. This chain joins TRBV19 and TRBJ1-1, with D possibly TRBD1 on 6 matching bases. CDR3 size: 16 residues. The V gene lost 5 bases and the J gene lost 3 bases, with 19 bases spanning the gap. The germline V gene encodes CDR1 LNHDA and CDR2 SQIVND (reference sequence). Drawing the rest from reference TRBV19 and TRBJ1-1, the complete variable domain is DGGITQSPKYLFRKEGQNVTLSCEQNLNHDAMYWYRQDPGQGLRLIYYSQIVNDFQKGDIAEGYSVSREKKESFPLTVTSAQKNPTAFYLCASSWAQGGSDTEAFFGQGTRLTVV.

The rearrangement links TRBV3-1 (or the pseudogene TRBV3-2) to TRBJ1-4, with D perhaps matching TRBD1 (6 bases). Trimming removed 6 bases at V and 3 bases at J, with 20 bases between. The CDR3 totals 17 residues. CDR1 is LGHDT, CDR2 YNNKEL, per germline (reference sequence). The CDR3 sequence is CASSPRQADTPNEKLFF. The CDR3 DNA reads TGTGCCAGCAGTCCCCGACAGGCGGATACCCCTAATGAAAAACTGTTTTTT.